Presented here are 22 T cell receptor beta chains from one specimen sequenced in a study of post-analysis software for immune sequencing data. These TCRs are of unknown antigen specificity. Carried by the TCR beta cDNA libraries were unique molecular identifiers. TCRdb analysed the PCR reads with MiXCR anew, one entry per CDR3 protein. The data show 700,000 to 900,000 distinct CDR3 sequences, with roughly 46% seen just once and 4.9% held by the top ten. Study-level results: Roughly five TRBV segments appeared more often in patients than in controls, and TRBV5-6, TRBV5-1 and TRBV20-1 were among these.

Sequenced: blood. Every receptor here comes from a girl aged 10-17 years with multiple sclerosis.

The sample holds a few counts of this clonotype. The J gene is TRBJ2-5, the V gene TRBV7-3, with TRBD2 identical over 14 bases. This CDR3 contains 17 residues. Germline-derived CDR1 and CDR2 are SGHTA and FQGTGA. Trimming removed 2 bases from V and 4 bases from J; junction bases left unmatched: 6. CDR3 sequence reads: CASSLGLAGGGGETQYF. CDR3 in DNA: TGTGCCAGCAGCTTAGGACTAGCGGGAGGAGGAGGAGAGACCCAGTACTTC.

The V gene is TRBV4-1, the J gene TRBJ2-2; D might be TRBD1 or TRBD2, each matching 5 bases. The CDR3 sequence is 15 residues long. Germline-derived CDR1 and CDR2 are MGHRA and YSYEKL. V was shortened by 1 base and J by 6 bases, with 12 bases between the two germline ends. This CDR3 reads CASSQGAGDAGELFF. The CDR3 region has the DNA TGCGCCAGCAGCCAAGGGGCCGGGGACGCCGGGGAGCTGTTTTTT.

This clonotype turned up a few times. The CDR3 is CASSYSWKTSSKTVWLETQYF. DNA of the CDR3: TGTGCCAGCAGTTACTCCTGGAAGACTAGTAGTAAAACGGTATGGTTGGAGACCCAGTACTTC. The chain is built from TRBV6-5 and TRBJ2-5; maybe TRBD2 (6 bases). The CDR3 has 21 residues. The V and J ends lost 0 bases and 5 bases respectively, with 31 bases between them. Germline CDR1 reads MNHEY; CDR2 reads SVGAGI.

This chain uses TRBV5-1 with TRBJ1-1; a weak D match, TRBD1 (5 bases). Germline V gives CDR1 SGHRS, CDR2 YFSETQ. V gave up 7 bases and J gave up 6 bases, with 16 bases separating them. The CDR3 loop spans 13 amino acids. CDR3 DNA sequence: TGCGCCAGCGGAGTTGGCATGGGGGCTGAAGCTTTCTTT. It encodes CASGVGMGAEAFF.

The chain carries TRBV12-3 or TRBV12-4 and TRBJ1-2; D remains ambiguous. The CDR3 runs to 15 residues. V lost 6 bases to trimming and J lost 8 bases, with 22 bases between them. This CDR3 reads CASSEKWTAVGGYTF. CDR3 DNA sequence: TGTGCCAGCAGCGAGAAATGGACCGCGGTCGGGGGCTACACCTTC.

This clonotype was picked up one time. This chain uses TRBV20-1 with TRBJ2-5; D unresolved. V shed 6 bases and J shed 0 bases, with 5 bases lying between them. Germline V gives CDR1 DFQATT, CDR2 SNEGSKA (reference sequence). The CDR3 loop spans 11 amino acids. The CDR3 DNA reads as TGCAGTGCGGGTAACCAAGAGACCCAGTACTTC. This codes for CSAGNQETQYF.

The chain links TRBV24-1 to TRBJ2-4, with D perhaps TRBD2 (5 bases). The DNA end lines up better with TRBJ2-7; the J call may be wrong. Per the germline V gene, CDR1 is KGHDR and CDR2 is SFDVKD. CDR3 length: 13 amino acids. In nucleotides, the CDR3 is TGTGCCACCAGTGATGCTACTAGTAGCGAGCAGTACTTC. This codes for CATSDATSSEQYF.

About this clonotype: Given a much more abundant clone one base away, this may be a read error. The chain links TRBV20-1 to TRBJ1-5; the D gene is possibly TRBD1 (6 bases). CDR1 and CDR2 (germline): DFQATT, SNEGSKA (reference sequence). This CDR3 is 13 amino acids long. V shed 3 bases and J shed 5 bases, with 11 bases lying between them. The DNA of the CDR3 is TGCAGTGCTAGTTCAGGGGACGATCAGCCCCAGCATTTT. This codes for CSASSGDDQPQHF.

The V gene is TRBV7-8, the J gene TRBJ2-5, with 12 bases identical to TRBD2. V shed 5 bases and J 0 bases; nucleotides not matched to a gene: 4. The germline V gene has CDR1 SGHVS and CDR2 FQNEAQ. The CDR3 totals 16 residues. CDR3 protein: CASSQRTSGDQETQYF. The CDR3, as DNA: TGTGCCAGCAGCCAACGGACTAGCGGGGACCAAGAGACCCAGTACTTC.

CDR3 amino acids: CATSAGGGSYEQYF. The CDR3 DNA reads TGTGCCACCAGTGCAGGGGGCGGCTCCTACGAGCAGTACTTC. The J gene is TRBJ2-7, the V gene TRBV24-1; 8 bases line up with TRBD1. The V and J ends lost 5 bases and 0 bases, in that order; junction bases with no gene match: 2. From germline, CDR1 is KGHDR and CDR2 SFDVKD. The CDR3 sequence is 14 residues long.

The sample holds a few counts of this clonotype. J is TRBJ2-3 and V is TRBV27; 8 bases align to TRBD2. Germline-derived CDR1 and CDR2 are MNHEY and SMNVEV (reference sequence). The CDR3 spans 16 residues. V lost 2 bases, J lost 4 bases, and 8 bases stayed unmatched. CDR3 amino acids: CASSLAVGRVSDTQYF. CDR3 nucleotides: TGTGCCAGCAGTTTAGCGGTCGGGAGGGTCTCAGATACGCAGTATTTT.

This clonotype was seen a few times. V gene TRBV7-2 combines with J gene TRBJ2-4; a weak D match, TRBD1 (6 bases). The assigned J gene may be wrong: the sequence end matches TRBJ2-5 better. Looked up from germline, CDR1 is SGHTA and CDR2 is FQGNSA. The CDR3 spans 15 residues. In nucleotides, the CDR3 is TGTGCCAGCAGCTCCCTCGGGACAATCCAAGAGACCCAGTACTTC. Protein: CASSSLGTIQETQYF.

This clonotype was detected a few times. The chain uses TRBV9 and TRBJ2-6, with D possibly being TRBD2 (5 bases). From germline, CDR1 is SGDLS and CDR2 YYNGEE. The CDR3 spans 15 residues. V was trimmed by 3 bases and J by 2 bases, leaving 9 bases between them. CDR3 nucleotide sequence: TGTGCCAGCAGCGCTCCCGGGGCTGGGGCCAACGTCCTGACTTTC. Translated, it gives CASSAPGAGANVLTF.

This chain links TRBV7-2 with TRBJ2-5; 9 bases align to TRBD2. Germline trimming cut 7 bases from V and 2 bases from J; bases unmatched to any gene: 11. CDR3 size: 16 residues. Germline CDR1 and CDR2: SGHTA and FQGNSA. The CDR3 DNA is TGTGCCAGCACCTTGGGACTAGCTCTCTTTCAAGAGACCCAGTACTTC. It encodes CASTLGLALFQETQYF.

As to this clonotype: Its ends do not fully match the called genes, so a read error is possible. This chain links TRBV7-7 with TRBJ1-2, with TRBD1 matching over 12 bases. The CDR3 consists of 17 residues. Per germline, CDR1 SSHAT and CDR2 FNYEAQ (reference sequence). DNA for the CDR3: TGTGCTAGCAGCTCAGACCCTACCGGGACAGGGGGCAGTGGCTACACCTTC. Amino acid sequence: CASSSDPTGTGGSGYTF.

The chain is built from TRBV27 and TRBJ2-3; D possibly corresponds to TRBD1 (6 bases). CDR3 length: 12 amino acids. Trimming pared 4 bases from V and 6 bases from J, leaving 8 bases between. Per the germline V gene, CDR1 is MNHEY and CDR2 is SMNVEV (reference sequence). The DNA for the CDR3 is TGTGCCAGCAGTTATACAGGGGATACGCAGTATTTT. Its translation: CASSYTGDTQYF.

The chain joins TRBV7-2 to TRBJ2-7, with 16 bases that match TRBD2. Germline V gene sequence: CDR1 SGHTA, CDR2 FQGNSA. V lost 2 bases, J lost 0 bases, and 10 bases stayed unmatched. This CDR3 has 20 residues. CDR3: CASSLNPGTSGRVRSYEQYF. DNA of the CDR3: TGTGCCAGCAGCTTAAACCCCGGGACTAGCGGGAGGGTACGCTCCTACGAGCAGTACTTC.

This clonotype was counted a few times. The V call is TRBV13, the J call TRBJ2-5; TRBD2 matches 9 bases. The V gene's germline CDR1 is PRHDT and CDR2 FYEKMQ (reference sequence). V dropped 5 bases and J dropped 1; count of bases not matched to a gene: 8. The CDR3 length is 16 residues. The CDR3: CASSAVRREGQETQYF. The CDR3 DNA is TGTGCCAGCAGCGCCGTGAGGCGGGAGGGCCAAGAGACCCAGTACTTC.

Only a few counts were recorded for this clonotype. This chain uses TRBV18 with TRBJ2-1; D is uncertain. Trimming took off 1 base at V and 0 bases at J, with 7 bases between the two ends. This CDR3 is built from 15 residues. The germline CDR1 and CDR2 sequences are KGHSH and LQKENI. CDR3 DNA: TGTGCCAGCTCACCACGGAGCGTCTCCTACAATGAGCAGTTCTTC. It translates to CASSPRSVSYNEQFF. The full variable domain, in which reference TRBV18 and TRBJ2-1 provide the parts outside the CDR3, is NAGVMQNPRHLVRRRGQEARLRCSPMKGHSHVYWYRQLPEEGLKFMVYLQKENIIDESGMPKERFSAEFPKEGPSILRIQQVVRGDSAAYFCASSPRSVSYNEQFFGPGTRLTVL.

The sample holds one count of this clonotype. The chain has TRBV29-1 and TRBJ2-7; TRBD1 matches 8 bases. The CDR3 length is 13 residues. Germline CDR1 and CDR2: SQVTM and ANQGSEA. V lost 6 bases and J lost 3; bases outside the gene matches: 7. CDR3 coding DNA: TGCAGCGTCCAAAAGACAGGGGTCTACGAGCAGTACTTC. This sequence encodes CSVQKTGVYEQYF.

This clonotype was observed a single time. The chain has TRBV6-2 or TRBV6-3 and TRBJ2-1, with D uncertain. The ends were cut back, 8 bases at V and 0 bases at J, with 14 bases in the middle. Germline CDR1 reads MNHEY; CDR2 reads SVGEGT. The CDR3 length is 15 residues. The DNA of the CDR3 is TGTGCCAGCTTTGGCAGCGTACACTCCTACAATGAGCAGTTCTTC. Its protein product is CASFGSVHSYNEQFF.

The chain is built from TRBV10-3 and TRBJ2-2; D perhaps matches TRBD2 (5 bases). The V and J ends lost 4 bases and 0 bases respectively, with 18 bases between them. The CDR3 sequence is 18 residues long. Germline V gene data show CDR1 as ENHRY and CDR2 as SYGVKD. CDR3 amino acids: CAISGIFGSGTNTGELFF. The CDR3 nucleotides read TGTGCCATCAGTGGGATCTTCGGAAGCGGAACGAACACCGGGGAGCTGTTTTTT.